A single T cell receptor beta chain is shown here with its context. The antigen remains unidentified. J lost 3 bases, V lost 4 bases, and 8 bases had no gene match. Germline assignment: CDR1 MNHEY and CDR2 SVGEGT. The CDR3 covers 17 residues. Only in-frame clones appear in the TCRdb table, and some are missing; sequencing was by immunoSEQ multiplex PCR. The table has about 180,000 clones, 85% to 90% seen once. The sample originates from a study of T cell responses to AZD1222 COVID-19 vaccine. General study results and limits: Rises in breadth and depth of Spike-specific TCRs came after two AZD1222 doses. Sampling captured repertoires only after the peak T cell response. Donors were largely white British and mainly female; clonal diversity was possibly underestimated. The reported proportion of spike-specific TCRs targeting unmutated variant regions was nearly half.

This TCR came from an adult who received the MenACWY meningococcal vaccine as a control. The sample consisted of peripheral blood, taken 28 days after the second dose of the MenACWY control vaccine. The rearrangement uses TRBV6-2 or TRBV6-3 and TRBJ2-7, with TRBD2 matching over 14 bases. Here the CDR3 reads CASSLGTSGRNGYEQYF. CDR3 DNA: TGTGCCAGCAGTTTGGGGACTAGCGGGAGAAATGGCTACGAGCAGTACTTC.